This paragraph reports one T cell receptor (beta chain). In the authors' workflow: By means of reference gene primer amplification, nucleated cell counts were estimated. Sequencing used immunoSEQ multiplex PCR; TCRdb keeps in-frame clones, though not all of them. The V and J calls and clone size come from that table; D and trimming were worked out from the DNA. The repertoire has 300,000 to 500,000 clones, roughly 90% of them found once; the top ten carry approximately 0.96%. Trimming stripped 1 base from V and 3 bases from J, with 12 bases between. The CDR3 sequence is 15 residues long. Germline V gene sequence: CDR1 SGHTA, CDR2 FQGNSA. This record comes from a study of blood T cell repertoires in COVID-19.

The sample taken for sequencing was PBMCs or T cells enriched from blood (not recorded which). The chain joins TRBV7-2 to TRBJ2-5, with TRBD1 as a possible D gene (6 bases). This sequence originates from a woman in her twenties or thirties with acute COVID-19. CDR3 residues: CASSLGPAGEETQYF. The CDR3 nucleotides are TGTGCCAGCAGCTTAGGGCCCGCAGGGGAAGAGACCCAGTACTTC. The full variable domain, completed using reference TRBV7-2 and TRBJ2-5, is GAGVSQSPSNKVTEKGKDVELRCDPISGHTALYWYRQSLGQGLEFLIYFQGNSAPDKSGLPSDRFSAERTGGSVSTLTIQRTQQEDSAVYLCASSLGPAGEETQYFGPGTRLLVL.